Detailed here is one T cell receptor beta chain. This sample stems from a study of CD8 T cells in Susac syndrome. RNA totalling 0.5 to 1 ug underwent reverse transcription with random hexamers. TCR beta CDR3 was amplified by immunoSEQ covering 54 Vbeta and 13 Jbeta. MiXCR was run by TCRdb on the immunoSEQ multiplex PCR reads, yielding one entry per CDR3 protein. Found here are approximately 130,000 distinct CDR3 sequences, 91% of them singletons; the top ten hold about 0.23%. The sequencing input was CD8+ T cells from PBMCs. This TCR was sampled from a human donor with multiple sclerosis.

CDR3 nucleotides: TGTGCCAGCAGCCAGGACTTGGGCAGCCTTGTCCCCAATGAGCAGTTCTTC. It translates to CASSQDLGSLVPNEQFF. The chain recombines TRBV4-2 with TRBJ2-1; perhaps TRBD2 as D (5 bases). V lost 3 bases to trimming and J lost 6 bases, with 21 bases between them. The V gene's germline CDR1 is LGHNA and CDR2 YNFKEQ. CDR3 length: 17 residues.